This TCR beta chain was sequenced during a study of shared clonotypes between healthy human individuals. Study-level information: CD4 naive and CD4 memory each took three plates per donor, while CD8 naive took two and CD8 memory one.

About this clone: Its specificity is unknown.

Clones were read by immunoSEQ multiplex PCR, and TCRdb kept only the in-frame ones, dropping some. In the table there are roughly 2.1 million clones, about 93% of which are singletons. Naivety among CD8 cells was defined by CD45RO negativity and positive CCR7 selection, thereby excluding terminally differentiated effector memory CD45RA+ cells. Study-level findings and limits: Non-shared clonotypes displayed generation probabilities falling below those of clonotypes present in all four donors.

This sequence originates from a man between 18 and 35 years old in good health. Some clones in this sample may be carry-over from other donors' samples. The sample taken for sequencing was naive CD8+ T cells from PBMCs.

CDR3: CASSESGRREAFF. The CDR3 nucleotides read TGTGCCAGCAGTGAAAGCGGCAGGAGAGAAGCTTTCTTT. This chain links TRBV6-1 with TRBJ1-1; D not certain. CDR1 and CDR2 (germline): MNHNS, SASEGT. The CDR3 is 13 residues long. The V and J ends lost 2 bases and 8 bases respectively, with 12 bases between them.